These 2 T cell receptor beta chains were all obtained from the same sample, sequenced in a study of T-cell memory formation after mild COVID-19 (dated by TCRdb to the early 2020s). Libraries were built with 5' RACE. This sample was sequenced with an Illumina NovaSeq 6000. TCRdb reprocessing: public reads trimmed at Q25 with fastp, clones called with MiXCR, in-frame beta chains kept. Rows are combined by CDR3 protein, so each entry shows the most common genes and DNA. This sample comprises more than 150,000 distinct CDR3 sequences, 15% to 20% of them detected only once. Roughly 3.9% of the sample is in the top ten clones. The specimen was PBMCs or a T cell subset sorted from them (not recorded which). The receptors were gathered from a man in his late teens or twenties who had mild COVID-19 (a few samples of this study predate the infection). The sample titles of this study are shuffled in the database, so cell type and time point are left out; the donor was told from shared clones.

As to this clonotype: At one boundary the junction diverges from the germline segment, which might be a read error. The CDR3 loop reads CSAWTPGPTHTQYF. Here the CDR3 DNA reads TGCAGTGCATGGACCCCCGGGCCCACACATACGCAGTATTTT. The gene calls are TRBV20-1 and TRBJ2-3; D ambiguous. Per the germline V gene, CDR1 is DFQATT and CDR2 is SNEGSKA (reference sequence). There are 14 residues in the CDR3.

This rearrangement joins TRBV7-3 to TRBJ2-1; 9 bases align to TRBD2. V lost 3 bases, J lost 13 bases, and 7 bases stayed unmatched. The germline gives CDR1 SGHTA, CDR2 FQGTGA. The length of the CDR3 is 13 residues. CDR3 loop: CASSLDSGGTQFF. The CDR3 region has the DNA TGTGCCAGCAGCTTGGATAGCGGGGGTACCCAGTTCTTC. Using reference TRBV7-3 and TRBJ2-1 for the parts outside the CDR3, the full variable domain is GAGVSQTPSNKVTEKGKYVELRCDPISGHTALYWYRQSLGQGPEFLIYFQGTGAADDSGLPNDRFFAVRPEGSVSTLKIQRTERGDSAVYLCASSLDSGGTQFFGPGTRLTVL.